The following is a T cell receptor (beta chain) sequence with its context. The V and J ends lost 3 bases and 3 bases, in that order; junction bases with no gene match: 11. The germline gives CDR1 ENHRY, CDR2 SYGVKD. CDR3 length: 16 amino acids. The data belong to a study of blood T cell repertoires in COVID-19. The data were produced by immunoSEQ multiplex PCR, yet TCRdb's version contains in-frame clones alone and is incomplete. The sample yields 100,000 to 150,000 clones, about 81% seen once. Sample: PBMCs or T cells enriched from blood (not recorded which). The receptor was isolated from a man aged 40-50 years with acute COVID-19. The chain has TRBV10-3 and TRBJ2-7; 7 nucleotides align to TRBD1. The CDR3 here is CAISDLSTGSNYEQYF. In DNA form, the CDR3 reads TGTGCCATCAGTGACCTCTCGACAGGGTCGAACTACGAGCAGTACTTC.